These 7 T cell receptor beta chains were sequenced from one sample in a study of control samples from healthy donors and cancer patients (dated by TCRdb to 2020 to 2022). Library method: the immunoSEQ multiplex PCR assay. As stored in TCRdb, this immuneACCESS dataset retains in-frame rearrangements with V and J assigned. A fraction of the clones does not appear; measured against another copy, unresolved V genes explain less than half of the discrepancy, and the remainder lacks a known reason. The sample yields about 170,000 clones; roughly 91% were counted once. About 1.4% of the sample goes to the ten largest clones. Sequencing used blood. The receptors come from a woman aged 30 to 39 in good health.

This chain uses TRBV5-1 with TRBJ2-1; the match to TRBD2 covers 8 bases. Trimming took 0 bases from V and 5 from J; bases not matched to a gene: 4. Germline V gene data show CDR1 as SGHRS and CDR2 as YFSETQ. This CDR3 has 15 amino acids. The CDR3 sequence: CASSLALAGNNEQFF. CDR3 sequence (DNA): TGCGCCAGCAGCTTGGCCTTAGCGGGGAACAATGAGCAGTTCTTC.

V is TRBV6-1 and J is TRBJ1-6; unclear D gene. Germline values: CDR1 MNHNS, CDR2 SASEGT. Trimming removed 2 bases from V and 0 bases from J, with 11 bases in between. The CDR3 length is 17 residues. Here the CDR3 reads CASSELSSNSYNSPLHF. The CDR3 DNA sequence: TGTGCCAGCAGTGAACTTAGCTCAAACTCCTATAATTCACCCCTCCACTTT.

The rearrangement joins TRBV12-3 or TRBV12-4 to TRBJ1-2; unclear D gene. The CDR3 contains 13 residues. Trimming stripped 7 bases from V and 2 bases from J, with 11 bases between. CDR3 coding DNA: TGTGCCAGCAAACGAACTTTGAACTATGGCTACACCTTC. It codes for CASKRTLNYGYTF.

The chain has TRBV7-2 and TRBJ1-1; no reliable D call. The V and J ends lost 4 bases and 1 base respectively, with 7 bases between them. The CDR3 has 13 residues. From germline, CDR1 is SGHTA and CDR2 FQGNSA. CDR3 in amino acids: CASSSQTNTEAFF. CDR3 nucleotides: TGTGCCAGCAGCTCGCAAACGAACACTGAAGCTTTCTTT.

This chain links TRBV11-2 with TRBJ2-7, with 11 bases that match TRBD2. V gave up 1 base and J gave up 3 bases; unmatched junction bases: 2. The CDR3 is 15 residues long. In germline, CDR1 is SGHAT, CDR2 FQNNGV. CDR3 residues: CASSLALAGGYEQYF. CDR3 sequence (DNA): TGTGCCAGCAGCTTAGCTCTAGCGGGGGGCTACGAGCAGTACTTC.

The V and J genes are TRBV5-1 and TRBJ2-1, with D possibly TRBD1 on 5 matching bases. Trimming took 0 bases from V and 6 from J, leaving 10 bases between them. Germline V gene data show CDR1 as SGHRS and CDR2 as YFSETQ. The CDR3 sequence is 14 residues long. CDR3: CASSLGQSVNEQFF. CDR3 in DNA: TGCGCCAGCAGCTTGGGACAGTCGGTCAATGAGCAGTTCTTC.

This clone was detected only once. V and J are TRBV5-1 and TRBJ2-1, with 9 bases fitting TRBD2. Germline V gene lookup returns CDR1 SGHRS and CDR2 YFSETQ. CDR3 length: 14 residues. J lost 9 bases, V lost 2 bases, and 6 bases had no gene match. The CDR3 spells CASSFSGGDREQFF. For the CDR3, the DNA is TGCGCCAGCAGCTTTAGCGGGGGAGACCGTGAGCAGTTCTTC. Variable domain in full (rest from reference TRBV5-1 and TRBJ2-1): KAGVTQTPRYLIKTRGQQVTLSCSPISGHRSVSWYQQTPGQGLQFLFEYFSETQRNKGNFPGRFSGRQFSNSRSEMNVSTLELGDSALYLCASSFSGGDREQFFGPGTRLTVL.